The present TCR beta chain was sequenced within a study of response to subunit inactivated influenza vaccine (dated by TCRdb to about 2018). A note on the overall study: Deep quantitative profiling of the T cell receptor repertoire was used in the study to follow responses to a trivalent subunit inactivated influenza vaccine. Broader findings and caveats from the paper: According to the authors, only a limited number of new T cells may be recruited by each seasonal influenza vaccination.

The germline V end is reduced by 1 base and the J end by 2 bases; junction bases left unmatched: 5. Inclusive of the bounding cysteine and phenylalanine, the CDR3 is 16 residues long. Just the 48-base CDR3 DNA is kept, in frame starting at base 1. A remark on this clonotype: Its antigen specificity is not known. No base quality values were provided; no much bigger clone lies one nucleotide off.

The library was produced with RT-PCR. This sample was sequenced with an Illumina HiSeq 2500. TCRdb redid the processing of the public reads, applying fastp at Q25 and MiXCR, and retained in-frame beta chains. Duplicate CDR3 protein sequences are folded into a single record with the most common DNA and genes. The sample records 530,000 or so distinct CDR3 sequences, about 15% of which are singletons. The ten most abundant clones make up approximately 10% of the sample. The chain links TRBV12-3 or TRBV12-4 with TRBJ2-7; a stretch of 10 junction bases matches TRBD2. This TCR derives from a man aged 50-60 years who received an inactivated influenza vaccine. Donor details come from another sample of the same person, matched by shared clones. This specimen consisted of PBMCs from blood, obtained 11 to 12 days after vaccination. The nucleotide sequence reads TGTGCCAGCAGTTTAGGTGCAACTAGCGGGACCTACGAGCAGTACTTC. The translation is CASSLGATSGTYEQYF.